Listed below are T cell receptor beta chains from one sample, sequenced in a study of CD8+ T cells in alopecia areata. Data came from immunoSEQ multiplex PCR; TCRdb stores just in-frame clones and leaves some out. Among some 20,000 clones, approximately 60% were seen once, and the ten largest hold under 5%. Specimen: CD4+ Tregs sorted from blood. These receptors came from a human donor with alopecia areata. Both conserved end residues are part of each CDR3. The D gene is left open where the match is weak. Where a row states a size, it is once, few, many or the class of an expanded clone; other rows omit it.

clone size	D gene	V gene	J gene	CDR3 DNA	CDR3 protein
few	.	TRBV7-9	TRBJ2-1	TGTGCCAGCAGCTGGGCAGCGGATGAGCAGTTCTTC	CASSWAADEQFF
.	TRBD1	TRBV28	TRBJ2-3	TGTGCCAGCAGGACAGGGGTGGATACGCAGTATTTT	CASRTGVDTQYF
few	.	TRBV28	TRBJ2-5	TGTGCCAGCAGTTTTTTGAACAGGGACATAGCCACGTACTTC	CASSFLNRDIATYF
.	.	TRBV30	TRBJ1-1	TGTGCCCGTAGAGAAATGGGTGAAGCTTTCTTT	CARREMGEAFF
.	TRBD2	TRBV4-3	TRBJ2-7	TGCGCCAGCAGCCAAGAGGGGGGGTGGGGCGAGCAGTACTTC	CASSQEGGWGEQYF
few	.	TRBV14	TRBJ2-2	TGTGCCAGCAGCTTATACGGGGCCGGGGAGCTGTTTTTT	CASSLYGAGELFF
.	TRBD2	TRBV9	TRBJ2-6	TGTGCCAGCAGCTCCTCTCAACTAGCGGGAGGACGTGGGGCCAACGTCCTGACTTTC	CASSSSQLAGGRGANVLTF
.	TRBD2	TRBV9	TRBJ2-5	TGTGCCAGCAGCGCCGGGACTAGCGGGGGGGCCAGGGAGACCCAGTACTTC	CASSAGTSGGARETQYF
.	TRBD1	TRBV28	TRBJ1-2	TGTGCCAGCAGTTTGATCGCCGGGACAGGGGACGGCTACACCTTC	CASSLIAGTGDGYTF
.	.	TRBV4-1	TRBJ1-2	TGCGCCAGCAGCCAAGATTTTGGCGGCTACACCTTC	CASSQDFGGYTF
.	.	TRBV27	TRBJ1-6	TGTGCCAGCAGTTTCTTGGGTTCACCCCTCCACTTT	CASSFLGSPLHF
.	TRBD1	TRBV5-4	TRBJ1-2	TGTGCCAGCAGCTTGCAGGGGGGGCTTCTCTATGGCTACACCTTC	CASSLQGGLLYGYTF
.	.	TRBV11-2	TRBJ1-1	TGTGCCAGCAGCGGCAGGGAAAGAGCTTTCTTT	CASSGRERAFF
.	TRBD1	TRBV4-3	TRBJ2-5	TGCGCCAGCAGCCAAGATTCAGGGGGCGGGGAGACCCAGTACTTC	CASSQDSGGGETQYF